The rows below give T cell receptor beta chains drawn from one sample of a study of T cells in Graves' hyperthyroidism and ophthalmopathy. MiXCR, applied by TCRdb to the multiplex PCR reads, yields one record per CDR3 protein. The top ten hold around 17% of the sample, which has 730,000 or so distinct CDR3 sequences, approximately 18% seen once. Sequenced input: blood. The receptors were sampled from a woman aged 45-60 years with Graves' hyperthyroidism that later progressed to Graves' ophthalmopathy. Each CDR3 is given with its conserved first and last residue. Each record gives: J gene, D gene, V gene, clone size, CDR3 DNA, CDR3 protein. D genes are given only for firm matches. Expanded clones get a size class; other rows say once, few or many, or leave the size out.

TRBJ2-7	TRBD1	TRBV7-9	many	TGTGCCAGCAGTCCACAGGACAGGATCTACGAGCAGTACTTC	CASSPQDRIYEQYF
TRBJ1-4	NA	TRBV30	many	TGTGCCTGGAGCACAGGCTACGGGAATGAAAAACTGTTTTTT	CAWSTGYGNEKLFF
TRBJ1-5	NA	TRBV27	few	TGTGCCAGCAGTCCGGTTACTTCTTCTCTAAAAGGCTGGAGGCCCCAGCATTTT	CASSPVTSSLKGWRPQHF
TRBJ2-4	TRBD1	TRBV29-1	NA	TGCAGCGGTAAGACAGGGCATGGAAACATTCAGTACTTC	CSGKTGHGNIQYF
TRBJ2-5	NA	TRBV9	NA	TGTGCCAGCAGCGTAGAGCCGGGAACTCAAGAGGCCCAGTACTTC	CASSVEPGTQEAQYF
TRBJ2-7	NA	TRBV15	few	TGTGCCACCAGCAGAGGGACAACTGCCTACGAGCAGTACTTC	CATSRGTTAYEQYF
TRBJ1-1	NA	TRBV6-1	few	TGTGCCAGCAGTTCCCGACAGAGCATGAACACTGAAGCTTTCTTT	CASSSRQSMNTEAFF
TRBJ2-5	TRBD2	TRBV4-1	few	TGCGCCAGCAGCCAAGATGCTAGCGGGGGGCATCAAGAGACCCAGTACTTC	CASSQDASGGHQETQYF
TRBJ1-3	TRBD1	TRBV12-3/TRBV12-4	many	TGTGCCAGCAGTGACAGGGCCTCCGGAAACACCATATATTTT	CASSDRASGNTIYF
TRBJ1-2	NA	TRBV6-1	few	TGTGCCAGCAGTGAACGGTCCCCCTACGGCTACACCTTC	CASSERSPYGYTF
TRBJ1-5	NA	TRBV6-5	NA	TGTGCCAGCAGTTACAGAGGTTCGAGCAATCAGCCCCAGCATTTT	CASSYRGSSNQPQHF
TRBJ2-1	NA	TRBV11-1	few	TGTGCCAGCAGCCCATGGAAGCCCACTAACAATGAGCAGTTCTTC	CASSPWKPTNNEQFF
TRBJ2-2	NA	TRBV6-5	NA	TGTGCCAGCAGTTACCCGGACACTTCGACGAACACCGGGGAGCTGTTTTTT	CASSYPDTSTNTGELFF
TRBJ2-2	NA	TRBV19	few	TGTGCCAGTATGCGGGTCTTCACAGGATTCGGGGAGCTGTTTTTT	CASMRVFTGFGELFF
TRBJ1-5	NA	TRBV10-3	once	TGTGCCATCAGCGCGACCGGAACAGATCAGCCCCAGCATTTT	CAISATGTDQPQHF
TRBJ1-2	TRBD1	TRBV12-3/TRBV12-4	many	TGTGCCAGCAGTTTGGGGACAGGGCGCGGCTATGGCTACACCTTC	CASSLGTGRGYGYTF
TRBJ1-2	NA	TRBV27	few	TGTGCCAGCAGTTTAATCCCCTTTGGAGGACGGGAAGGCTACACCTTC	CASSLIPFGGREGYTF
TRBJ2-3	NA	TRBV20-1	many	TGCAGTGCTAGTCACACTCTAGTTGATACGCAGTATTTT	CSASHTLVDTQYF
TRBJ2-1	NA	TRBV11-3	NA	TGTGCCAGCAGCTGGGCAGATCAAGAGACCCAGTTCTTC	CASSWADQETQFF
TRBJ1-1	TRBD1	TRBV5-1	NA	TGCGCCAGCAGCGAAGGGACAGGGGGCCTCACTGAAGCTTTCTTT	CASSEGTGGLTEAFF
TRBJ2-3	NA	TRBV29-1	few	TGCAGCGTAGATCTCCAGGGGGGATTGGATACGCAGTATTTT	CSVDLQGGLDTQYF
TRBJ1-2	NA	TRBV27	NA	TGTGCCAGCAGTTTAGCAGGGGAGGACTATGGCTACACCTTC	CASSLAGEDYGYTF
TRBJ2-1	TRBD2	TRBV3-1	many	TGTGCCAGCAGCCATCTTAGCGGGGGGGCAATCAGGTCCAATGAGCAGTTCTTC	CASSHLSGGAIRSNEQFF
TRBJ1-2	TRBD1	TRBV25-1	few	TGTGCCAGCAGTCCCCCGACAGGGCAGGGCTATGGCTACACCTTC	CASSPPTGQGYGYTF
TRBJ2-1	NA	TRBV5-1	many	TGCGCCAGCAGCTTGCGGCAGGGGTTTGGTGAGCAGTTCTTC	CASSLRQGFGEQFF
TRBJ1-5	NA	TRBV30	many	TGTGCCTGGAAGGGGCAGGGGAATCAGCCCCAGCATTTT	CAWKGQGNQPQHF
TRBJ1-1	NA	TRBV19	few	TGTGCCACCGCGTCGGATAGGGAGCGTTTCGGCACTGAAGCTTTCTTT	CATASDRERFGTEAFF
TRBJ1-5	TRBD1	TRBV7-8	NA	TGTGCCAGCAGCTTAGTGGGACAGGGGCATCAGCCCCAGCATTTT	CASSLVGQGHQPQHF
TRBJ1-2	NA	TRBV14	NA	TGTGCCAGCAGCCAAGGGGCTCCGGGCCCCCAAGGAGACTATGGCTACACCTTC	CASSQGAPGPQGDYGYTF
TRBJ1-5	TRBD1	TRBV7-8	many	TGTGCCAGCAGACCGGACAGGGGTAGCAATCAGCCCCAGCATTTT	CASRPDRGSNQPQHF
TRBJ1-5	TRBD1	TRBV6-2/TRBV6-3	NA	TGTGCCAGCAGCCCGTCCCGGGACAGGGGCGAGCAGCCCCAGCATTTT	CASSPSRDRGEQPQHF
TRBJ2-6	NA	TRBV7-8	NA	TGTGCCAGCAGCTTAGCGACGGGCTGGGTGGCCAACGTCCTGACTTTC	CASSLATGWVANVLTF
TRBJ1-6	NA	TRBV19	few	TGTGCCAGTAGTATAGAAGCAGGTCGATCGTCACCCCTCCACTTT	CASSIEAGRSSPLHF
TRBJ2-1	TRBD2	TRBV12-3/TRBV12-4	many	TGTGCCAGCAGAGGACTAGCGGGGGGCTACAATGAGCAGTTCTTC	CASRGLAGGYNEQFF
TRBJ2-5	NA	TRBV5-1	NA	TGCGCCAGCAGCTTGGATGTCCTTGGGGGGGCCGAGACCCAGTACTTC	CASSLDVLGGAETQYF
TRBJ1-1	NA	TRBV29-1	few	TGCAGCGCCAGCGCATGGAACACTGAAGCTTTCTTT	CSASAWNTEAFF
TRBJ1-2	TRBD1	TRBV30	many	TGTGCCTGGAGGGACAGGGAGACTCGAGGCTACACCTTC	CAWRDRETRGYTF
TRBJ2-7	TRBD1	TRBV12-3/TRBV12-4	few	TGTGCCAGCAGTCAAAGGACAGGGGCGAAAAGCTCCTACGAGCAGTACTTC	CASSQRTGAKSSYEQYF
TRBJ1-5	TRBD1	TRBV3-1	few	TGTGCCAGCAGCCCGGGTCAGGGGGCCTATCAGCCCCAGCATTTT	CASSPGQGAYQPQHF
TRBJ2-1	NA	TRBV5-1	NA	TGCGCCAGCAGCGAGGGGGGGGGACCCAGGAAGTTCTTC	CASSEGGGPRKFF
TRBJ2-1	NA	TRBV20-1	many	TGCAGTGCCACGACGGTGGCTCTGGACAATGAGCAGTTCTTC	CSATTVALDNEQFF
TRBJ2-5	NA	TRBV7-9	many	TGTGCCAGCAGCTCTACTAACTACCAAGAGACCCAGTACTTC	CASSSTNYQETQYF
TRBJ2-1	NA	TRBV20-1	many	TGCAGTGCTAATTTGGGACGGGGGTACCTACTCTACAATGAGCAGTTCTTC	CSANLGRGYLLYNEQFF
TRBJ2-3	TRBD2	TRBV6-2/TRBV6-3	few	TGTGCCAGCAGCCTTACTAGCGGGGGTGGGGATACGCAGTATTTT	CASSLTSGGGDTQYF
TRBJ2-2	TRBD1	TRBV7-6	NA	TGTGCCAGCAGCTTATGGGACAGACTGAACACCGGGGAGCTGTTTTTT	CASSLWDRLNTGELFF
TRBJ1-1	TRBD1	TRBV7-9	few	TGTGCCAGCAGCCCGGGGACAGGGTTGGCCACTGAAGCTTTCTTT	CASSPGTGLATEAFF
TRBJ2-7	TRBD1	TRBV3-1	many	TGTGCCAGCAGCCAAGATTTCAGGGGGCCGTACGAGCAGTACTTC	CASSQDFRGPYEQYF
TRBJ2-1	TRBD1	TRBV18	many	TGTGCCAGCTCACCACGGACAGGGAGCTACAATGAGCAGTTCTTC	CASSPRTGSYNEQFF
TRBJ2-7	NA	TRBV20-1	few	TGCAGTGCTAGGGCTAGGGGCGGATGGTACGAGCAGTACTTC	CSARARGGWYEQYF
TRBJ2-1	NA	TRBV30	few	TGTGCCGGATTCGGGGGGCCGCTCTACAATGAGCAGTTCTTC	CAGFGGPLYNEQFF
TRBJ2-2	NA	TRBV20-1	few	TGCAGTGCTAGTTGGTGGAACACCGGGGAGCTGTTTTTT	CSASWWNTGELFF
TRBJ2-7	NA	TRBV12-3/TRBV12-4	many	TGTGCCAGCAGTTTAGTTCAGGCGTTCTCCTACGAGCAGTACTTC	CASSLVQAFSYEQYF
TRBJ2-7	NA	TRBV5-5	NA	TGTGCCAGCAGCTTGGCTGCAGGGCTATACACCGAGCAGTACTTC	CASSLAAGLYTEQYF
TRBJ1-1	NA	TRBV5-6	NA	TGTGCCAGCAGCTTGGGAGGGGTCTCTGAAGCTTTCTTT	CASSLGGVSEAFF
TRBJ1-4	TRBD1	TRBV7-9	NA	TGTGCCAGCAGCGATAGGGGACGGACAGGGAGGACTAATGAAAAACTGTTTTTT	CASSDRGRTGRTNEKLFF
TRBJ1-2	NA	TRBV24-1	few	TGTGCCACCAGTGATCACAGCTTCTATGGCTACACCTTC	CATSDHSFYGYTF
TRBJ1-5	NA	TRBV12-3/TRBV12-4	few	TGTGCCAGCAGCTCAAGGGAGGGGGGACAGCCCCAGCATTTT	CASSSREGGQPQHF
TRBJ1-5	NA	TRBV7-2	many	TGTGCCAGCAGCTTAGAAGAGGGGCAGCCCCAGCATTTT	CASSLEEGQPQHF
TRBJ2-1	NA	TRBV30	many	TGTGCCTGGAGCGGCACAGGGTTTGAGCAGTTCTTC	CAWSGTGFEQFF
TRBJ2-5	NA	TRBV6-5	few	TGTGCCAGCAGTTACTCGGGGGGGCTCCAAGAGACCCAGTACTTC	CASSYSGGLQETQYF